This T cell receptor beta chain stems from a study of blood T cell repertoires in COVID-19. Original methodology: For nucleated cells, counts were estimated from reference gene primer amplification. Generated by immunoSEQ multiplex PCR, the TCRdb table keeps only in-frame clones and is missing some. V, J and clone size reflect that table, while D and trimming were determined from the DNA. The repertoire holds roughly 200,000 clones, with 80% to 90% as singletons. This CDR3 has 14 amino acids. The germline gives CDR1 MNHEY, CDR2 SVGEGT. V lost 5 bases to trimming and J lost 4 bases, with 12 bases between them.

Specimen: PBMCs or T cells enriched from blood (not recorded which). The chain couples TRBV6-2 or TRBV6-3 to TRBJ2-1; a weak D match, TRBD2 (5 bases). This receptor was taken from a man aged 18 to 29 with acute COVID-19. CDR3 DNA sequence: TGTGCCAGCAGTATCCTAGCTTCATACAATGAGCAGTTCTTC. It is translated as CASSILASYNEQFF.